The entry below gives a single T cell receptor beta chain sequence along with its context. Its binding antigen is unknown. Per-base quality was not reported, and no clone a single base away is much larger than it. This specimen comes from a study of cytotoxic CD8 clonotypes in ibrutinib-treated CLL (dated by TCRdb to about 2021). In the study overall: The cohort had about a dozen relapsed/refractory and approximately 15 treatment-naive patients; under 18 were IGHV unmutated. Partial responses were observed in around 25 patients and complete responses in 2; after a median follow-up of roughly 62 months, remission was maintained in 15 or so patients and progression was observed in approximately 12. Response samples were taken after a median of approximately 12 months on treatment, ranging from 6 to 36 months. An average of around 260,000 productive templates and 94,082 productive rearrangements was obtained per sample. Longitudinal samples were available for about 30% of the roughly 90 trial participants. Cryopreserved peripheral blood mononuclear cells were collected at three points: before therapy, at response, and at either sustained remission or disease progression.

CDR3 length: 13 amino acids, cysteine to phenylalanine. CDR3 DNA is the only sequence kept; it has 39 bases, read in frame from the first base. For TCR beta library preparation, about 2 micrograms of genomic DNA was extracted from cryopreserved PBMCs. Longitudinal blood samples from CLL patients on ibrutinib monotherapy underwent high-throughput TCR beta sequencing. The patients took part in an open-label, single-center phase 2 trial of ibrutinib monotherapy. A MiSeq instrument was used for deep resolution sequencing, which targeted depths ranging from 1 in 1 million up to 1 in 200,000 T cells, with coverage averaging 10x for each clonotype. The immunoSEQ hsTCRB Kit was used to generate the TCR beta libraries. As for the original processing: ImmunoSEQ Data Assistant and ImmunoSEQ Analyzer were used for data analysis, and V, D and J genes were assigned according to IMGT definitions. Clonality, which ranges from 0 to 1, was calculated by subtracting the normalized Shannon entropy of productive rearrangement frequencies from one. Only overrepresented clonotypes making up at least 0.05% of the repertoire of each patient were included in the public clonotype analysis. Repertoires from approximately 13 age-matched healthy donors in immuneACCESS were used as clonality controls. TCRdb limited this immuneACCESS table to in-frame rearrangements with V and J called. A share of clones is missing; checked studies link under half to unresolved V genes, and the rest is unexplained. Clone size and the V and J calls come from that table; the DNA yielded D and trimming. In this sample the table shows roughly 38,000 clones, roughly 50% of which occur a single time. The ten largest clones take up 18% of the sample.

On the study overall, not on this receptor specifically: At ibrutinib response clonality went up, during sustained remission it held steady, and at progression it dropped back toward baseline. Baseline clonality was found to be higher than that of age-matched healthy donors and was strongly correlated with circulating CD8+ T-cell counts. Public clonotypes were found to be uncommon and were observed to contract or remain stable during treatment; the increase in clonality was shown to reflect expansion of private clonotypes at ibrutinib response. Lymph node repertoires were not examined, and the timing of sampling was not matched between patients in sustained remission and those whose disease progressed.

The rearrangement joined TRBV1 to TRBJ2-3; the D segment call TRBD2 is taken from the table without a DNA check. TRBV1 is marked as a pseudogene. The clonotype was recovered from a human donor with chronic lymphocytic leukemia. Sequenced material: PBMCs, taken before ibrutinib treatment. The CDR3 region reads CTSSPSGTDTQYF. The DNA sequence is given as TGCACCAGCAGCCCCAGCGGCACAGATACGCAGTATTTT.